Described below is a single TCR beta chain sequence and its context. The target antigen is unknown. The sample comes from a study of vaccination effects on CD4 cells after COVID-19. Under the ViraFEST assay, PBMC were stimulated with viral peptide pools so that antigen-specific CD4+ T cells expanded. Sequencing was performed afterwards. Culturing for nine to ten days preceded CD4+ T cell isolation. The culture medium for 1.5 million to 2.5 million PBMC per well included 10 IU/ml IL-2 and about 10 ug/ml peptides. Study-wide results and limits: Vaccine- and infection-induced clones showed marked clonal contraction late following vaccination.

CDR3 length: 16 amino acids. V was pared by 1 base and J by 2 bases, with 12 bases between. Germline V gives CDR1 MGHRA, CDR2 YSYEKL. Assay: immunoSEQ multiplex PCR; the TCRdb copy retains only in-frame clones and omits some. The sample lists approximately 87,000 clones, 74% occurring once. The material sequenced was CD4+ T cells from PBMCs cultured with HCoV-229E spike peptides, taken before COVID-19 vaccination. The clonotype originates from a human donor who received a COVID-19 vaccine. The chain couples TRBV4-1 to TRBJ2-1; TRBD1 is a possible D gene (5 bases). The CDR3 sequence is CASSQVGAKPYNEQFF. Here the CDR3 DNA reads TGCGCCAGCAGCCAAGTAGGGGCAAAGCCCTACAATGAGCAGTTCTTC.